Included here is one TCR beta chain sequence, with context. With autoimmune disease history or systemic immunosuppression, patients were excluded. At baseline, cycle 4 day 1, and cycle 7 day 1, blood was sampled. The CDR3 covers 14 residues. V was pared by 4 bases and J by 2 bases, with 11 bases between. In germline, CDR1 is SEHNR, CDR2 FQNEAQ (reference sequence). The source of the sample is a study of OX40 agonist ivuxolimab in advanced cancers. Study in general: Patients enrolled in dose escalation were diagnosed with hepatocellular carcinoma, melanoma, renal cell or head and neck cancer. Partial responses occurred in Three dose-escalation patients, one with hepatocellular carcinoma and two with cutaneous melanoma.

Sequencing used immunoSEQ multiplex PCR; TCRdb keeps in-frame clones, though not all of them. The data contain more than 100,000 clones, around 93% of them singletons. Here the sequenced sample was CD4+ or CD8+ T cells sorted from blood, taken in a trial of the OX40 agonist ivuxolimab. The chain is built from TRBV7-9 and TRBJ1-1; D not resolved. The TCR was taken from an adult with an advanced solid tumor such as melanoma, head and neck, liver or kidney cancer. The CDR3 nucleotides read TGTGCCAGCAGCTCATCGACGGGTAACACTGAAGCTTTCTTT. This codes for CASSSSTGNTEAFF. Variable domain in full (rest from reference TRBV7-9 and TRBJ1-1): DTGVSQNPRHKITKRGQNVTFRCDPISEHNRLYWYRQTLGQGPEFLTYFQNEAQLEKSRLLSDRFSAERPKGSFSTLEIQRTEQGDSAMYLCASSSSTGNTEAFFGQGTRLTVV.